This entry lists 18 T cell receptor beta chains sequenced from one sample in a study of blood T cells in healthy people across ages. A sample-barcoded 5' primer and a J-beta primer mix were used in a second PCR of roughly 7 to 11 cycles. Each CDR3 protein is one row after TCRdb ran MiXCR on the 5' RACE reads. The table lists 700,000 or so distinct CDR3 sequences, over 20% of them singletons. Sequencing input: blood. All receptors derive from a man between 65 and 85 years old in good health.

The chain has TRBV5-1 and TRBJ1-1, with D perhaps matching TRBD1 (5 bases). Germline V gives CDR1 SGHRS, CDR2 YFSETQ. Trimming took off 0 bases at V and 5 bases at J, with 11 bases between the two ends. This CDR3 region has 14 residues. CDR3 sequence: CASSLEPWGTEAFF. The CDR3 DNA follows: TGCGCCAGCAGCTTGGAACCATGGGGGACTGAAGCTTTCTTT.

This clonotype was counted only a few times. The chain uses TRBV7-9 and TRBJ1-1; perhaps TRBD1 as D (5 bases). With 2 bases removed from V and 5 bases from J, the gap between germline ends came to 15 bases. The germline CDR1 and CDR2 sequences are SEHNR and FQNEAQ (reference sequence). The length of the CDR3 is 15 residues. The CDR3 DNA is TGTGCCAGCAGCTTAACGGGGCAGGGAGGAACTGAAGCTTTCTTT. Translating gives CASSLTGQGGTEAFF.

This sequence joins TRBV5-5 and TRBJ2-1; 16 nucleotides align to TRBD2. The CDR3 sequence is 17 residues long. Germline V gives CDR1 SGHKS, CDR2 YYEKEE (reference sequence). The V segment lost 3 bases and the J segment 4 bases; nucleotides outside the gene matches: 4. In nucleotides, the CDR3 is TGTGCCAGCAGCTGGGGACTAGCGGGGGGGCCTTACAATGAGCAGTTCTTC. It codes for CASSWGLAGGPYNEQFF.

The chain carries TRBV29-1 and TRBJ1-1, with D tentatively TRBD1 (6 bases). V was trimmed by 2 bases and J by 4 bases, leaving 14 bases between them. Germline V lookup: CDR1 SQVTM, CDR2 ANQGSEA. The CDR3 has 14 residues. The CDR3 here is CSVEMLQGFTEAFF. In nucleotides, the CDR3 is TGCAGCGTTGAAATGCTACAGGGTTTCACTGAAGCTTTCTTT.

This clonotype was seen many times. The rearrangement links TRBV11-2 to TRBJ2-3; D not certain. Deletions cut 1 base from V and 1 base from J, with 6 bases between. Germline lookup yields CDR1 SGHAT and CDR2 FQNNGV. The CDR3 totals 14 residues. The CDR3 DNA is TGTGCCAGCAGCTTAGGACGGCGCACAGATACGCAGTATTTT. Translated: CASSLGRRTDTQYF.

The rearrangement uses TRBV6-1 and TRBJ2-5; tentatively, D is TRBD2 (7 bases). This CDR3 spans 14 amino acids. CDR1 is MNHNS and CDR2 is SASEGT in the germline V gene. V was clipped by 4 bases and J by 5 bases, with 14 bases between them. The CDR3 reads CASSALQGGETQYF. The CDR3 region has the DNA TGTGCCAGCAGTGCCCTACAGGGAGGGGAGACCCAGTACTTC.

V and J are TRBV3-1 and TRBJ2-5, with 7 bases identical to TRBD1. The length of the CDR3 is 14 residues. The V gene's germline CDR1 is LGHDT and CDR2 YNNKEL (reference sequence). J gave up 2 bases and V 3 bases, and 3 bases lay outside the gene matches. The CDR3: CASSHSGQQETQYF. The CDR3 DNA is TGTGCCAGCAGCCACTCGGGACAGCAAGAGACCCAGTACTTC.

This chain connects TRBV3-1 to TRBJ2-3; D not resolved. Trimming removed 1 base at V and 8 bases at J, with 22 bases between. CDR1 and CDR2 (germline): LGHDT, YNNKEL (reference sequence). The CDR3 sequence is 17 residues long. The CDR3 here is CASSQGSWTPIMITQYF. The CDR3 nucleotides are TGTGCCAGCAGCCAAGGATCGTGGACCCCTATAATGATTACGCAGTATTTT.

The V and J genes are TRBV12-3 or TRBV12-4 and TRBJ2-5; D unclear. TRBJ2-7 explains the end of the DNA better; the J call may be wrong. The CDR3 has 15 amino acids. In DNA, the CDR3 is TGTGCCAGCAGTTTAGTTCCCGGCATTTTCTCCGAGCAGTACTTC. Its translation is CASSLVPGIFSEQYF.

J is TRBJ1-2 and V is TRBV12-3 or TRBV12-4; D gene ambiguous. Trimming stripped 2 bases from V and 3 bases from J, with 7 bases between. The CDR3 extends over 13 amino acids. CDR3 protein: CASSLPGDYGYTF. Written as DNA, the CDR3 is TGTGCCAGCAGTTTACCCGGTGACTATGGCTACACCTTC.

The DNA for the CDR3 is TGCAGCAAACCACCATCCCGGGCAGGAGTTGGCTACACCTTC. It codes for CSKPPSRAGVGYTF. This chain links TRBV20-1 with TRBJ1-2, with D uncertain. This CDR3 has 14 amino acids. The germline V gene encodes CDR1 DFQATT and CDR2 SNEGSKA (reference sequence).

The chain couples TRBV5-1 to TRBJ1-6; no clear D gene. Germline values: CDR1 SGHRS, CDR2 YFSETQ. The CDR3 has 15 amino acids. Trimming took 0 bases from V and 8 from J, leaving 12 bases between them. CDR3 sequence reads: CASSLGAKTYSPLHF. The CDR3 DNA reads TGCGCCAGCAGCTTGGGGGCGAAAACGTATTCACCCCTCCACTTT.

The chain is built from TRBV29-1 and TRBJ2-5, with D perhaps TRBD2 (5 bases). CDR3 length equals 13 residues. Trimming pared 3 bases from V and 2 bases from J, leaving 10 bases between. Germline-derived CDR1 and CDR2 are SQVTM and ANQGSEA. Written as DNA, the CDR3 is TGCAGCGTTGATGGCAGGAGGCAAGAGACCCAGTACTTC. Translation gives CSVDGRRQETQYF.

On this clonotype itself: The CDR3 does not end in the conserved phenylalanine or tryptophan, so this is likely a read error. V gene TRBV7-9 combines with J gene TRBJ2-5, with 7 bases aligning to TRBD2. CDR3 length: 12 residues. The germline V gene has CDR1 SEHNR and CDR2 FQNEAQ (reference sequence). The junction had 8 bases not matched to a gene; V was cut back by 5 bases and J by 11 bases. The CDR3 reads CASSRGSTPQYV. As DNA, the CDR3 is TGTGCCAGCAGCCGCGGGAGTACGCCGCAGTACGTC.

V usage is TRBV27 and J usage is TRBJ2-1, with 12 bases identical to TRBD2. The J call is uncertain, as TRBJ2-7 better fits the DNA end. CDR3 length equals 17 residues. Germline values: CDR1 MNHEY, CDR2 SMNVEV (reference sequence). The CDR3 region is CASSLSPTSGGSYEQYF. The CDR3 bases are TGTGCCAGCAGTTTATCCCCTACTAGCGGGGGGTCCTACGAGCAGTACTTC.

The J gene is TRBJ2-7, the V gene TRBV20-1, with 9 bases lining up with TRBD1. The CDR3 extends over 14 amino acids. V dropped 2 bases and J dropped 5; count of bases not matched to a gene: 7. The germline gives CDR1 DFQATT, CDR2 SNEGSKA (reference sequence). CDR3 in DNA: TGCAGTGCTAGAACAGGGGGCAAAGAGCACGAGCAGTACTTC. Protein: CSARTGGKEHEQYF.

V gene TRBV24-1 combines with J gene TRBJ2-1, with 9 positions matching TRBD1. The DNA end favors TRBJ2-5, so the J call may be wrong. This CDR3 is 13 amino acids long. Germline V gene lookup returns CDR1 KGHDR and CDR2 SFDVKD. The CDR3 region has the DNA TGTGCCACCAGAGACAGGGGGCAAGAGACCCAGTACTTC. Its protein is CATRDRGQETQYF.

The V gene is TRBV18, the J gene TRBJ1-1; a weak D match, TRBD1 (5 bases). The CDR3 is 13 amino acids. Germline CDR1 reads KGHSH; CDR2 reads LQKENI. V was pared by 3 bases and J by 4 bases, with 9 bases between. The CDR3 spells CASSPVGATEAFF. As DNA, the CDR3 is TGTGCCAGCTCACCGGTTGGGGCCACTGAAGCTTTCTTT.